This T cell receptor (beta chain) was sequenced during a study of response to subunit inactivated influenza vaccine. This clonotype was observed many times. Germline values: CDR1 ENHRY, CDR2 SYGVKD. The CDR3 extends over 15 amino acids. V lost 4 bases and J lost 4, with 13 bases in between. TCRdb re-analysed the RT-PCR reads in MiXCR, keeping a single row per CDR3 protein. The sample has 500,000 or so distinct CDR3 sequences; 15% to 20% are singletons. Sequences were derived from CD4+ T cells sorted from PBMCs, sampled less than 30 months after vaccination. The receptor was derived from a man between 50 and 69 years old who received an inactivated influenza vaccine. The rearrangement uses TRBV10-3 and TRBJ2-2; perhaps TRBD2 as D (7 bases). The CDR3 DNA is TGTGCCATCAGTGGTGGGGGGGCTGCCACCGGGGAGCTGTTTTTT. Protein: CAISGGGAATGELFF.